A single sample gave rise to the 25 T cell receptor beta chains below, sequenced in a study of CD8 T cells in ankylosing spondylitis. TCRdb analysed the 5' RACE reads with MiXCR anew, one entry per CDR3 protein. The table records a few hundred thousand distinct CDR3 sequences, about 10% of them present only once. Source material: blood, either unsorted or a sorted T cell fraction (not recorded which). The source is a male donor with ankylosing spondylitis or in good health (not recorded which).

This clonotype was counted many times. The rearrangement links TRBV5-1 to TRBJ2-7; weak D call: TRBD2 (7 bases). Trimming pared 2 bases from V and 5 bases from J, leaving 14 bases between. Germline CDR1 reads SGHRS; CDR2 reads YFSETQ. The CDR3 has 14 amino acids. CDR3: CASSLGGAFDEQYF. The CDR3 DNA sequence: TGCGCCAGCAGCTTAGGGGGGGCGTTCGACGAGCAGTACTTC.

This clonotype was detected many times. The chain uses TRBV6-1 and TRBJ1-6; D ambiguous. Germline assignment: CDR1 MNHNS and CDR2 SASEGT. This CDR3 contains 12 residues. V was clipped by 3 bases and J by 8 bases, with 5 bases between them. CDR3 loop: CASSDSDSPLHF. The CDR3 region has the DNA TGTGCCAGCAGTGACTCTGATTCACCCCTCCACTTT.

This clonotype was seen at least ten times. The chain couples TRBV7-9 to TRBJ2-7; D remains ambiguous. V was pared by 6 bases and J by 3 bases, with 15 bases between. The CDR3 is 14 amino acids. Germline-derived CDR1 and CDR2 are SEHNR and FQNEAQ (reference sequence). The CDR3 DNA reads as TGTGCCAGCAGTTACCACGACACAGTCTACGAGCAGTACTTC. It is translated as CASSYHDTVYEQYF.

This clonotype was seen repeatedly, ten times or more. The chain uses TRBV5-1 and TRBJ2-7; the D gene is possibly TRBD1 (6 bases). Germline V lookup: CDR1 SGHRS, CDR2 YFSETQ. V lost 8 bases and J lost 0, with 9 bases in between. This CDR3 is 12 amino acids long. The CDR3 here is CARGTPSYEQYF. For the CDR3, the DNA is TGCGCCAGGGGGACACCCTCCTACGAGCAGTACTTC.

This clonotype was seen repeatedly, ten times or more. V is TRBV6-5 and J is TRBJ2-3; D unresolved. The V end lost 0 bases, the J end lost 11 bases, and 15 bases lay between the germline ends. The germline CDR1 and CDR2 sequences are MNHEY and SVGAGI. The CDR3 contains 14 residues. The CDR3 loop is CASSYSSKTDQQYF. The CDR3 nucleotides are TGTGCCAGCAGTTACTCCTCAAAAACAGACCAGCAGTATTTT.

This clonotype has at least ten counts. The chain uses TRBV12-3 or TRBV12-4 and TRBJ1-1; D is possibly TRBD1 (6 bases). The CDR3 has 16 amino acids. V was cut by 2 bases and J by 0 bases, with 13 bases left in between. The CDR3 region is CASSLRATGLNTEAFF. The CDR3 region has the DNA TGTGCCAGCAGTTTAAGGGCGACAGGCTTGAACACTGAAGCTTTCTTT.

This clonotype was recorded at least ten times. CDR3 region: CSVEGAKIGYTF. CDR3 in DNA: TGCAGCGTCGAGGGGGCGAAGATCGGCTACACCTTC. The chain is built from TRBV29-1 and TRBJ1-2, with TRBD1 matching over 7 bases. The CDR3 is made up of 12 amino acids. Germline CDR1 is SQVTM and CDR2 is ANQGSEA. After removal of 6 bases from V and 8 bases from J, the junction contained 9 bases not matched to a gene.

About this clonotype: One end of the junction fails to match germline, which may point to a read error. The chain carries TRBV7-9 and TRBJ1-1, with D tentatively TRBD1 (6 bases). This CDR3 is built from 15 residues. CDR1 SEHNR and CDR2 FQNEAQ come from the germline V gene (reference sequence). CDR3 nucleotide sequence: TGTGACAGCAGCTTAGTTACAGGGTGGAACACTGAAGCTTTCTTT. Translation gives CDSSLVTGWNTEAFF.

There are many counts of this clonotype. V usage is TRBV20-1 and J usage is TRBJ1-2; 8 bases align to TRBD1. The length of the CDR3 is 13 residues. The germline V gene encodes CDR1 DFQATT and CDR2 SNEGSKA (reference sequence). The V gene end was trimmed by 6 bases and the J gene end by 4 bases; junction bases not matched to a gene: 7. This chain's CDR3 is CSAEGTGGYGYTF. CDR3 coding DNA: TGCAGTGCGGAAGGGACAGGAGGCTATGGCTACACCTTC.

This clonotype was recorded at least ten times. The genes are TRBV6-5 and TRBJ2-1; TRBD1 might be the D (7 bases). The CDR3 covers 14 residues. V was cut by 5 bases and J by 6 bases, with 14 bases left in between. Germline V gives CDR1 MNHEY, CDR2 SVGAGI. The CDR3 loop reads CASSIRGTANEQFF. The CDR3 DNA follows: TGTGCCAGCAGTATACGCGGGACAGCCAATGAGCAGTTCTTC.

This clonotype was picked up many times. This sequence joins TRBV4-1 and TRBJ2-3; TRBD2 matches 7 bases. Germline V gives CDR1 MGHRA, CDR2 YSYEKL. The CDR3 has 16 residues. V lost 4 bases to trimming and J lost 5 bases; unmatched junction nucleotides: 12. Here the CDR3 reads CASSLDRDYRVDTQYF. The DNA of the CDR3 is TGCGCCAGCAGCCTCGACCGGGACTACCGGGTAGATACGCAGTATTTT.

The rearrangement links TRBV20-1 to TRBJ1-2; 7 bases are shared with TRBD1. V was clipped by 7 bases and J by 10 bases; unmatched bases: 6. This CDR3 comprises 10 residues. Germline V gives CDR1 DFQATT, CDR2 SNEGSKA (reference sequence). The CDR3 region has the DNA TGCAGTGTTGAGAAGGGGGCCTACACCTTC. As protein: CSVEKGAYTF.

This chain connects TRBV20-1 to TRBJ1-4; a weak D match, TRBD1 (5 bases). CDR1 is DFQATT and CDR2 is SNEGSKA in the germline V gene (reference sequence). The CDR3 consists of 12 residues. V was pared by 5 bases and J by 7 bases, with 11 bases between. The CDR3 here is CSAQGRGEKLFF. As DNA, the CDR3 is TGCAGTGCTCAGGGCCGGGGTGAAAAACTGTTTTTT.

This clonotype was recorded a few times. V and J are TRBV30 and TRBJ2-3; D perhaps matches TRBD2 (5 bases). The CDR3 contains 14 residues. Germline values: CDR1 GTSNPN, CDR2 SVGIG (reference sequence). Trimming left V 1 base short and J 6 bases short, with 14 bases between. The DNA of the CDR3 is TGTGCCTGGAGTGAAGGTGGGAGAATTGATACGCAGTATTTT. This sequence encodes CAWSEGGRIDTQYF.

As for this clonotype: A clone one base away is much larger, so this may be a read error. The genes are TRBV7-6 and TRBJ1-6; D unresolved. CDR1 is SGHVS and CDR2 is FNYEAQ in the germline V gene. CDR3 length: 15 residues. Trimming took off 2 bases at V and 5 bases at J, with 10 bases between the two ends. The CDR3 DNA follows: TGTGCCAGCAGCTTACGGCACGGGAATAATTCACCCCTCCACTTT. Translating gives CASSLRHGNNSPLHF.

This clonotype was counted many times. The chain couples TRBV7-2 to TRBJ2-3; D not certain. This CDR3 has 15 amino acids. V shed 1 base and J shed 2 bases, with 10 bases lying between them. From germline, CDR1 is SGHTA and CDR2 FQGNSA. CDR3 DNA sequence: TGTGCCAGCAGCTTAGACGTCCAGCACACAGATACGCAGTATTTT. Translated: CASSLDVQHTDTQYF.

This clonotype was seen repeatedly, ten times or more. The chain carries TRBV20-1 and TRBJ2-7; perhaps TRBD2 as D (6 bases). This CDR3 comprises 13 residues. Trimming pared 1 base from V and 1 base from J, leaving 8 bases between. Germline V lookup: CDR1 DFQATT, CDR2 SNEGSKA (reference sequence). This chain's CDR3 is CSARAGASYEQYF. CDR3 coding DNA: TGCAGTGCTAGAGCGGGAGCGTCCTACGAGCAGTACTTC.

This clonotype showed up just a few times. Written as DNA, the CDR3 is TGCGCCAGCAGCGCGATTCCCTCTGGAAACACCATATATTTT. Protein product: CASSAIPSGNTIYF. The chain carries TRBV5-1 and TRBJ1-3; D is uncertain. Per the germline V gene, CDR1 is SGHRS and CDR2 is YFSETQ. The CDR3 contains 14 residues. With 4 bases removed from V and 0 bases from J, the gap between germline ends came to 8 bases.

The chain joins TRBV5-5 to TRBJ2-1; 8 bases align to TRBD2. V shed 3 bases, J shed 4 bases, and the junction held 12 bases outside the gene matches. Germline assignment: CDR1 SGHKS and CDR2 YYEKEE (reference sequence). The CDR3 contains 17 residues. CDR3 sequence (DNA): TGTGCCAGCAGCTCCCCCCTGAGTAGCGGGGAGTACAATGAGCAGTTCTTC. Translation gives CASSSPLSSGEYNEQFF.

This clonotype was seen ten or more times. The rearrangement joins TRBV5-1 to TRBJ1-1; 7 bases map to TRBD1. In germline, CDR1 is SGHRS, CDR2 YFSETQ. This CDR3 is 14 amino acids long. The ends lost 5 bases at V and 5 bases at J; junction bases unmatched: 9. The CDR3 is CASSTRQGWTEAFF. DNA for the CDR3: TGCGCCAGCAGTACCAGACAGGGATGGACTGAAGCTTTCTTT.

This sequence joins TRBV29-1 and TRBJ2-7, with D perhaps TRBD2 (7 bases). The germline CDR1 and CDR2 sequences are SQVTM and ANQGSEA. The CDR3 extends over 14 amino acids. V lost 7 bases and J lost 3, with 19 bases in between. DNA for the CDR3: TGCAGCGCCCAAAGGGGGGGGACGAACTACGAGCAGTACTTC. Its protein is CSAQRGGTNYEQYF.

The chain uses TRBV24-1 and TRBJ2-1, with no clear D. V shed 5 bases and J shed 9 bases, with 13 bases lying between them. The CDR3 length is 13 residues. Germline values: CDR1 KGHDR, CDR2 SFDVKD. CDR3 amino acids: CATSVPSSSEQFF. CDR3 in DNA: TGTGCCACCAGTGTCCCGTCTAGTAGTGAGCAGTTCTTC.

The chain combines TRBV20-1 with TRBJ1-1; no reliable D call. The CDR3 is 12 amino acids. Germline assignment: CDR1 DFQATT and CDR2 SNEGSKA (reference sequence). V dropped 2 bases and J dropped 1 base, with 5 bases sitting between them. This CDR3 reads CSARYKNTEAFF. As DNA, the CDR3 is TGCAGTGCTAGATACAAGAACACTGAAGCTTTCTTT.

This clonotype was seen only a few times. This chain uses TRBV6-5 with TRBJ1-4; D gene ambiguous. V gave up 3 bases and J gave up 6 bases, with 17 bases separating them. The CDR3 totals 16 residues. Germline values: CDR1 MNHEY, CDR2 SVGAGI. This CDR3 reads CASSYPDLSADEKLFF. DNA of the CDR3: TGTGCCAGCAGTTATCCCGACCTTTCGGCGGATGAAAAACTGTTTTTT.

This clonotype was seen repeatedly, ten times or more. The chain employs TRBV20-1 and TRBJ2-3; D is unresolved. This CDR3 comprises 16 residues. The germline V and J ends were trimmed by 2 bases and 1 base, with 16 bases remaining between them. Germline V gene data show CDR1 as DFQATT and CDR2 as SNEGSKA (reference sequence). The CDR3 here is CSARTRQTWGTDTQYF. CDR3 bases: TGCAGTGCTAGAACCAGACAAACCTGGGGCACAGATACGCAGTATTTT.